This TCR beta chain was captured in a study of radiation and T cells in renal cell carcinoma. Documented time point: blood 4 weeks post-SBRT, at nephrectomy. Treatment indicated: 15 Gy SBRT to primary tumor, nephrectomy 4 weeks later. The germline CDR1 and CDR2 sequences are SEHNR and FQNEAQ (reference sequence). This CDR3 has 17 residues. On this clone itself: An end of the junction does not agree with germline; a read error may underlie this.

Sequenced by immunoSEQ multiplex PCR; TCRdb stores in-frame clones only, minus some. Of around 100,000 clones in the sample, roughly 82% are singletons; the top ten hold around 7.7%. The genes are TRBV7-9 and TRBJ2-1, with 9 bases matching TRBD2. This specimen was blood, taken from a patient whose treatment included radiotherapy and nephrectomy. The receptor was derived from a man in his 60s with renal cell carcinoma. CDR3 residues: CASSRTDFAGGLNQQFF. DNA of the CDR3: TGTGCCAGCAGCCGAACTGATTTCGCGGGAGGGCTCAATCAGCAGTTCTTC.